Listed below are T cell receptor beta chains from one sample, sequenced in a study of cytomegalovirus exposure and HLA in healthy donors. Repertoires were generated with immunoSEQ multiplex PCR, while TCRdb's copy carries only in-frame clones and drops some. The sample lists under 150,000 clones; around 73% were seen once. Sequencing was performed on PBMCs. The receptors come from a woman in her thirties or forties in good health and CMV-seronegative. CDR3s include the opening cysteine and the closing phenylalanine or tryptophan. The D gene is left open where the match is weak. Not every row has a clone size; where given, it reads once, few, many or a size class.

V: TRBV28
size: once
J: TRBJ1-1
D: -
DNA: TGTGCCAGCCACCCACCTCAGGGTCATAGTGAAGCTTTCTTT
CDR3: CASHPPQGHSEAFF

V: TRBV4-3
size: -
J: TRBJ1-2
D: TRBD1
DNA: TGCGCCAGCAGCCAAGAAGGTAGGACAGGGTGCGGCTACACCTTC
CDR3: CASSQEGRTGCGYTF

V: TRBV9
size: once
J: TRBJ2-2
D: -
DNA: TGTGCCAGCACTACTACTACCGGGGAGCTGTTTTTT
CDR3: CASTTTTGELFF

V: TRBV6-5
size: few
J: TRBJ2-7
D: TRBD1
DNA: TGTGCCAGCAGGACCCGACAGGGGGCCTACGAGCAGTACTTC
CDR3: CASRTRQGAYEQYF

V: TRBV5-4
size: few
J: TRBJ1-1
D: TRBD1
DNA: TGTGCCAGCAGCGAACCTCAGGGGGATCCTGAAGCTTTCTTT
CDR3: CASSEPQGDPEAFF

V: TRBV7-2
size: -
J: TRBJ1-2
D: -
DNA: TGTGCCAGCAGCTTCCCAGGGGTAGGCGGCTACACCTTC
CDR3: CASSFPGVGGYTF

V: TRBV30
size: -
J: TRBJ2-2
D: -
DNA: TGTGCCTGGAGTGTTCCGCCGGGATCCCAGACCCTACAGCCTACGGGCCACACACCCGGGGAGCTGTTTTTT
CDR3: CAWSVPPGSQTLQPTGHTPGELFF

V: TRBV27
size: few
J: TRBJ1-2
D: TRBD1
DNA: TGTGCCAGCAAAAAACAGGGGTTGGACTATGGCTACACCTTC
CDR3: CASKKQGLDYGYTF

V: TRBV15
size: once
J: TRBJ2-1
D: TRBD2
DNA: TGTGCCACCAGCACGGGGGGATCGATCTACAATGAGCAGTTCTTC
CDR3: CATSTGGSIYNEQFF

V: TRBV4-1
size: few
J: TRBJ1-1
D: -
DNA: TGCGCCAGCAGCCGCCAACAGGGATCTTACACTGAAGCTTTCTTT
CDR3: CASSRQQGSYTEAFF

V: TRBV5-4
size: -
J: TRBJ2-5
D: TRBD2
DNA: TGTGCCAGCAATCTAGAAGCGGGGGCACAAGAGACCCAGTACTTC
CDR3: CASNLEAGAQETQYF

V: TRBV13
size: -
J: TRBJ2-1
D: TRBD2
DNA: TGTGCCAGCAGCTTGGGACTAGCGGGGCTCAATGAGCAGTTCTTC
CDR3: CASSLGLAGLNEQFF

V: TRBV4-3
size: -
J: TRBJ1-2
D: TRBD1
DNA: TGCGCCAGCAGCCAAGACGCAACCGGGACAGGGGGCTACACCTTC
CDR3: CASSQDATGTGGYTF

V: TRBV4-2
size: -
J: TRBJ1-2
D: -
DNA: TGTGCCAGCAGCCAGGACAAATCCCTCTATGGCTACACCTTC
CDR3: CASSQDKSLYGYTF

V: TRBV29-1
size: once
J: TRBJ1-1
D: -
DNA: TGCAGCGTTGGCACACGCCAAGCTTTCTTT
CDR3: CSVGTRQAFF